Listed below are T cell receptor beta chains from one sample, sequenced in a study of blood T cell repertoires in COVID-19. Produced via immunoSEQ multiplex PCR; TCRdb's table is partial and in-frame only. The repertoire holds 250,000 to 300,000 clones, with roughly 90% as singletons. The sequencing input was peripheral blood. Receptors were obtained from an older woman with acute or convalescent COVID-19. CDR3s include the opening cysteine and the closing phenylalanine or tryptophan. A D gene is named only where the DNA matches it firmly. The size of a clone is reported for some rows only, either as once, few or many, or as a class for expanded clones.

clone size	D gene	V gene	J gene	CDR3 protein	CDR3 DNA
few	.	TRBV2	TRBJ2-5	CARSQGSETQYF	TGTGCCAGGAGTCAGGGTTCGGAGACCCAGTACTTC
.	.	TRBV6-4	TRBJ2-3	CASSAEAGHSTDTQYF	TGTGCCAGCAGTGCGGAAGCGGGCCACAGCACAGATACGCAGTATTTT
.	TRBD1	TRBV15	TRBJ1-2	CATSRSTGQGEGYTF	TGTGCCACCAGCAGATCGACAGGGCAGGGGGAAGGCTACACCTTC
.	.	TRBV7-3	TRBJ1-1	CASRYTANTEAFF	TGTGCCAGCAGATACACAGCGAACACTGAAGCTTTCTTT
.	TRBD1	TRBV4-1	TRBJ1-1	CASSQGSQGGTEAFF	TGCGCCAGCAGCCAGGGGAGTCAGGGGGGCACTGAAGCTTTCTTT
.	.	TRBV5-6	TRBJ1-1	CASRSSVNTEAFF	TGTGCCAGCAGATCCTCGGTGAACACTGAAGCTTTCTTT
.	.	TRBV5-1	TRBJ2-7	CASSLEGRPGEQYF	TGCGCCAGCAGCTTGGAAGGCCGACCAGGGGAGCAGTACTTC
.	.	TRBV10-3	TRBJ2-2	CAISESTERNTGELFF	TGTGCCATCAGTGAGTCGACAGAAAGGAACACCGGGGAGCTGTTTTTT
few	TRBD1	TRBV15	TRBJ1-5	CATRGTGTNQPQHF	TGTGCCACCAGGGGGACAGGGACCAATCAGCCCCAGCATTTT
.	.	TRBV7-2	TRBJ2-5	CASSLHGTQVFQETQYF	TGTGCCAGCAGCTTACACGGGACACAAGTTTTCCAAGAGACCCAGTACTTC
.	TRBD1	TRBV19	TRBJ1-3	CASSLEGQARNTIYF	TGTGCCAGTAGTCTTGAAGGACAGGCTAGAAACACCATATATTTT
.	TRBD1	TRBV28	TRBJ1-2	CASTPRDRNYYGYTF	TGTGCCAGCACCCCCCGGGACAGGAATTACTATGGCTACACCTTC
.	.	TRBV12-3/TRBV12-4	TRBJ1-2	CASSFPGASGYTF	TGTGCCAGCAGTTTTCCAGGGGCGAGCGGCTACACCTTC
.	TRBD1	TRBV27	TRBJ1-6	CASSTDRVNNSPLHF	TGTGCCAGCAGTACGGACAGGGTTAATAATTCACCCCTCCACTTT
.	TRBD2	TRBV7-8	TRBJ2-7	CANAIKTGGEQYF	TGTGCCAACGCCATTAAGACGGGAGGTGAGCAGTACTTC
once	TRBD2	TRBV14	TRBJ2-3	CASSQSLRTSGGTDTQYF	TGTGCCAGCAGCCAATCCTTACGGACTAGCGGGGGCACAGATACGCAGTATTTT
once	.	TRBV3-1/TRBV3-2	TRBJ2-7	CASSPETGYEQYF	TGTGCCAGCAGCCCTGAAACTGGCTACGAGCAGTACTTC
.	.	TRBV30	TRBJ2-2	CAWSGVRGTGELFF	TGTGCCTGGAGTGGGGTGCGAGGAACCGGGGAGCTGTTTTTT
.	TRBD1	TRBV27	TRBJ2-1	CASSLSTGTALNEQFF	TGTGCCAGCAGTTTATCCACCGGGACAGCCCTAAATGAGCAGTTCTTC
.	.	TRBV18	TRBJ2-1	CASSPASVSYNEQFF	TGTGCCAGCTCTCCGGCCAGCGTTTCCTACAATGAGCAGTTCTTC
once	.	TRBV12-3/TRBV12-4	TRBJ1-1	CASSLARGTEAFF	TGTGCCAGCAGTTTAGCCCGGGGCACTGAAGCTTTCTTT
.	TRBD2	TRBV6-4	TRBJ2-2	CASRTSGITGELFF	TGTGCCAGCAGAACTAGCGGGATAACCGGGGAGCTGTTTTTT
.	.	TRBV10-2	TRBJ2-5	CASSETRAAQETQYF	TGCGCCAGCAGTGAAACTAGGGCAGCTCAAGAGACCCAGTACTTC
.	.	TRBV24-1	TRBJ1-5	CATSVGGRGDQPQHF	TGTGCCACCAGTGTGGGGGGTCGAGGGGATCAGCCCCAGCATTTT
.	.	TRBV9	TRBJ1-2	CASSSRGYGYTF	TGTGCCAGCAGTAGCAGGGGATATGGCTACACCTTC
.	.	TRBV5-1	TRBJ2-7	CASSLGDTSYEQYF	TGCGCCAGCAGCTTGGGGGACACCTCCTACGAGCAGTACTTC
.	.	TRBV7-3	TRBJ2-5	CASSPQAGRGETQYF	TGTGCCAGCAGCCCGCAGGCGGGACGAGGAGAGACCCAGTACTTC
.	.	TRBV6-5	TRBJ1-2	CASRQGLAYGYTF	TGTGCCAGCAGACAGGGCTTGGCCTATGGCTACACCTTC
.	.	TRBV5-6	TRBJ1-4	CASSTRTGLAANEKLFF	TGTGCCAGCAGCACCCGTACAGGATTAGCGGCTAATGAAAAACTGTTTTTT
.	TRBD2	TRBV28	TRBJ2-2	CASSIGGSGRAWYKNTGELFF	TGTGCCAGCAGTATCGGTGGTAGCGGGAGGGCCTGGTATAAGAACACCGGGGAGCTGTTTTTT
.	TRBD1	TRBV28	TRBJ1-1	CASTLGQAEFEAFF	TGTGCCAGCACCCTTGGACAGGCGGAGTTTGAAGCTTTCTTT
.	.	TRBV2	TRBJ1-4	CASSEEGLANEKLFF	TGTGCCAGCAGTGAGGAGGGCTTGGCTAATGAAAAACTGTTTTTT
.	.	TRBV27	TRBJ1-1	CASSQGPAAEAFF	TGTGCCAGCAGTCAGGGCCCCGCAGCTGAAGCTTTCTTT
once	TRBD2	TRBV13	TRBJ2-5	CASSAGTSGQETQYF	TGTGCCAGCAGCGCTGGGACTAGCGGTCAAGAGACCCAGTACTTC
.	TRBD1	TRBV24-1	TRBJ2-7	CATSEPKTGANEQYF	TGTGCCACCAGTGAACCAAAGACAGGGGCTAACGAGCAGTACTTC
.	TRBD1	TRBV18	TRBJ1-1	CASSPSQGILRTEAFF	TGTGCCAGCTCACCATCACAGGGGATCTTGCGCACTGAAGCTTTCTTT
.	.	TRBV18	TRBJ2-5	CASSPLDRAETQYF	TGTGCCAGCTCACCATTGGACAGAGCGGAGACCCAGTACTTC
.	.	TRBV28	TRBJ2-3	CASSLLNTLASTDTQYF	TGTGCCAGCAGTTTATTGAACACTTTAGCTAGCACAGATACGCAGTATTTT
.	.	TRBV4-1	TRBJ2-1	CASSQREAPRDEQFF	TGCGCCAGCAGCCAAAGAGAAGCGCCACGCGATGAGCAGTTCTTC
.	.	TRBV7-8	TRBJ2-7	CASSVSRGGGYEQYF	TGTGCCAGCAGCGTTAGTCGGGGAGGTGGCTACGAGCAGTACTTC
few	.	TRBV27	TRBJ1-1	CASSLLQVGGDTEAFF	TGTGCCAGCAGTTTACTTCAGGTTGGGGGGGACACTGAAGCTTTCTTT
.	.	TRBV7-2	TRBJ2-1	CASSLRQGHSSEQFF	TGTGCCAGCAGCTTACGGCAGGGGCATTCGAGTGAGCAGTTCTTC
once	TRBD1	TRBV11-2	TRBJ1-4	CASSLYPGQGANEKLFF	TGTGCCAGCAGCTTGTACCCGGGACAGGGGGCTAATGAAAAACTGTTTTTT
.	TRBD1	TRBV10-2	TRBJ2-2	CASRRGQGDTGELFF	TGCGCCTCTCGGCGGGGACAGGGGGACACCGGGGAGCTGTTTTTT
.	.	TRBV19	TRBJ1-3	CASKRQLSGNTIYF	TGTGCCAGTAAGAGGCAACTCTCTGGAAACACCATATATTTT
.	.	TRBV9	TRBJ2-2	CASRVVAEGGSGELFF	TGTGCCAGCCGCGTAGTAGCCGAGGGGGGGTCCGGGGAGCTGTTTTTT
.	TRBD1	TRBV28	TRBJ1-2	CASSSQGVGLRYTF	TGTGCCAGCAGTTCGCAGGGGGTCGGTCTGCGCTACACCTTC
once	.	TRBV7-6	TRBJ1-2	CASSSGHRTGNGYTF	TGTGCCAGCAGCTCTGGGCATAGAACGGGGAATGGCTACACCTTC
.	TRBD1	TRBV5-4	TRBJ1-1	CASSPRTGGATEAFF	TGTGCCAGCAGCCCGCGGACAGGGGGGGCCACTGAAGCTTTCTTT
.	.	TRBV29-1	TRBJ1-1	CSVGPGRYEAFF	TGCAGCGTTGGTCCAGGCCGATATGAAGCTTTCTTT
.	.	TRBV28	TRBJ1-2	CASSPQEERYGYTF	TGTGCCAGCAGTCCCCAGGAGGAACGCTATGGCTACACCTTC
.	.	TRBV29-1	TRBJ1-1	CSVTLSVVNTEAFF	TGCAGCGTCACGTTGTCGGTCGTGAACACTGAAGCTTTCTTT
once	TRBD1	TRBV4-2	TRBJ1-1	CASSRNRGGTEAFF	TGTGCCAGCAGCCGTAACAGGGGAGGAACTGAAGCTTTCTTT
.	.	TRBV6-2/TRBV6-3	TRBJ1-1	CASSYSRHQDTEAFF	TGTGCCAGCAGTTACTCAAGACACCAAGACACTGAAGCTTTCTTT
.	.	TRBV7-3	TRBJ2-3	CASSSPAAPDTQYF	TGTGCCAGCAGCTCTCCAGCGGCCCCAGATACGCAGTATTTT
few	TRBD1	TRBV10-3	TRBJ1-6	CAISVGTEGSPLHF	TGTGCCATCAGTGTAGGGACAGAAGGTTCACCCCTCCACTTT
.	TRBD2	TRBV18	TRBJ2-3	CASSHIAGGPADTQYF	TGTGCCAGCTCTCATATAGCGGGGGGGCCCGCAGATACGCAGTATTTT